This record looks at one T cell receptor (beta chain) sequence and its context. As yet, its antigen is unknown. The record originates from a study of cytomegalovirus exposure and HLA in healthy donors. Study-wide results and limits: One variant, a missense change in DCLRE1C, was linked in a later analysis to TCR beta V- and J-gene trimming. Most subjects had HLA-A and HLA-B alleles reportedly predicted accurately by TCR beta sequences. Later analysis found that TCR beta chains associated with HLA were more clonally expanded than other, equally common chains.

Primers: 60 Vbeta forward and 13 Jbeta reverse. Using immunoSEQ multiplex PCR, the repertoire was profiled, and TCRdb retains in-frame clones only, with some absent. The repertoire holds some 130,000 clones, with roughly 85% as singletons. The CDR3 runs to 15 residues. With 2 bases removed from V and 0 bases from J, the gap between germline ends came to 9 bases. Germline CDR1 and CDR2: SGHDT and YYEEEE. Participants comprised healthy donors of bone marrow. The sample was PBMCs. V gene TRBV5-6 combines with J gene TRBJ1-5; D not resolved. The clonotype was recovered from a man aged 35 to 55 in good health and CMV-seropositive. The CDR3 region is CASSFRLYSNQPQHF. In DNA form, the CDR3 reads TGTGCCAGCAGCTTCAGGCTATATAGCAATCAGCCCCAGCATTTT.